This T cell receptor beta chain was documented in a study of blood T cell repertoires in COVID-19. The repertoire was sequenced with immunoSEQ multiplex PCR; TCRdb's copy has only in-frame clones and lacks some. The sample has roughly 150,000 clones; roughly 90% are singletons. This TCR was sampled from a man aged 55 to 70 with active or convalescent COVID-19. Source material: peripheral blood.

The CDR3: CASSRTREGNQPQHF. In nucleotides, the CDR3 is TGTGCCAGCAGCCGGACACGGGAGGGCAATCAGCCCCAGCATTTT. This rearrangement joins TRBV7-2 to TRBJ1-5, with D tentatively TRBD1 (5 bases). Trimming pared 5 bases from V and 2 bases from J, leaving 13 bases between. This CDR3 has 15 residues. CDR1 is SGHTA, CDR2 FQGNSA, per germline. The whole variable domain, remainder taken from reference TRBV7-2 and TRBJ1-5, is GAGVSQSPSNKVTEKGKDVELRCDPISGHTALYWYRQSLGQGLEFLIYFQGNSAPDKSGLPSDRFSAERTGGSVSTLTIQRTQQEDSAVYLCASSRTREGNQPQHFGDGTRLSIL.